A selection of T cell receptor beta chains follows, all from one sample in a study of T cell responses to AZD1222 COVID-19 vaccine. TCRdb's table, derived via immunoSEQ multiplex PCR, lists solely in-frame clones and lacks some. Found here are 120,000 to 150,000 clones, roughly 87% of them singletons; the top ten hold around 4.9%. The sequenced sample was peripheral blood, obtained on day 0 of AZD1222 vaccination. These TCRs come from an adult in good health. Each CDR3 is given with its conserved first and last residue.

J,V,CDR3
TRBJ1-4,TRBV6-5,CASSRSGGTNEKLFF
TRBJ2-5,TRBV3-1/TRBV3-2,CASSQIEQGPEETQYF
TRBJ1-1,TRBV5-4,CASSLKGALF
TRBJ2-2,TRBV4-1,CASSATDTGELFF
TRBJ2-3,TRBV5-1,CASSLGPTGGDTDTQYF
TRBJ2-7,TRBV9,CASSVGQAHSYEQYF
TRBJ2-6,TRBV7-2,CASSPSSGANVLTF
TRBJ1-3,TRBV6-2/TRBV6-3,CASSYKGALPMTGNTIYF
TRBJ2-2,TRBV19,CASSIRPGLAGAGTGELFF
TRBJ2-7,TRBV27,CANRRDREVEQYF
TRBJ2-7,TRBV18,CASSPGLAGAFSYEQYF
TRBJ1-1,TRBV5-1,CASSEQGWDTEAFF
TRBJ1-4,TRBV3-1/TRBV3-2,CASSRGGPQKLFF
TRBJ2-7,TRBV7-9,CASSFPGQGSTYEQYF
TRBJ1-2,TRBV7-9,CASSPDRVGKGYTF
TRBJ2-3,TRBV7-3,CASSDSLGTDTQYF
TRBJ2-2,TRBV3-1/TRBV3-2,CASRGRLITGELFF
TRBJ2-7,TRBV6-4,CASSDSSPSGSKDEQYF
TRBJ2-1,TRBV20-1,CSSTHYNEQFF
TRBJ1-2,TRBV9,CASSAQQGAANYGYTF
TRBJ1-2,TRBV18,CASSPPGQRYGYTF
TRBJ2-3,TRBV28,CASKIAGVATDTQYF
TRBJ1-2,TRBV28,CASSLGGRGRTYGYTF
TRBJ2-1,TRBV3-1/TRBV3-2,CASSHFGDEQFF
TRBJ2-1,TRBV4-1,CASSHSSSGTSGMLDEQFF
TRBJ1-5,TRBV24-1,CATSDPTGDQPQHF
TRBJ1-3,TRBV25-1,CASSPSMDGSGNTIYF
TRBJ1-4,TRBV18,CASSPERGGEKLFF
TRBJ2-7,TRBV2,CASTGSRERTQTTYEQYF
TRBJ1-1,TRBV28,CASSPWTGRNTEAFF
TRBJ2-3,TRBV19,CASSRGLAGSTDTQYF
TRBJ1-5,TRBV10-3,CAIRADRGGQPQHF
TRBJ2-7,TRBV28,CASKTGGGYEQYF
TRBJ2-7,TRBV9,CASSVGAGAYEQYF
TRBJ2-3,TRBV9,CASSVTSDTDTQYF
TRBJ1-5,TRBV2,CASSNSLGRNQPQHF
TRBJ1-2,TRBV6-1,CASSDRNYGYTF
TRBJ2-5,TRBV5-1,CASSFGGRQETQYF
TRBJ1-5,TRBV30,CAWSVGRNQPQHF
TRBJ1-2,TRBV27,CASSLANYGYTF
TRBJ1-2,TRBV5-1,CASSLAGQGALGYTF
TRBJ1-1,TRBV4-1,CASSQAAGQGREAFF
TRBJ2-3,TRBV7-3,CASSLEGTFYKRDTQYF
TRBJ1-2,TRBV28,CASSLISSGQGIYYGYTF